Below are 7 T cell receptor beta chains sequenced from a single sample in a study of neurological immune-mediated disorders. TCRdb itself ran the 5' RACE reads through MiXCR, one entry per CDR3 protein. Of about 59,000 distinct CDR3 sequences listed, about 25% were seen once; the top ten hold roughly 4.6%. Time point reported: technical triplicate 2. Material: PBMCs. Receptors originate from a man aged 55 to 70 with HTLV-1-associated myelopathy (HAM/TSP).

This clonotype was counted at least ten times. CDR3 protein: CASSLGRGQGGDTQYF. The CDR3 region has the DNA TGCGCCAGCAGCTTGGGGAGGGGACAGGGCGGAGATACGCAGTATTTT. This sequence joins TRBV5-1 and TRBJ2-3, with TRBD1 matching 9 bases. Trimming cost V 0 bases and J 5 bases; bases outside gene matches: 7. The CDR3 is 16 residues long. Looked up from germline, CDR1 is SGHRS and CDR2 is YFSETQ.

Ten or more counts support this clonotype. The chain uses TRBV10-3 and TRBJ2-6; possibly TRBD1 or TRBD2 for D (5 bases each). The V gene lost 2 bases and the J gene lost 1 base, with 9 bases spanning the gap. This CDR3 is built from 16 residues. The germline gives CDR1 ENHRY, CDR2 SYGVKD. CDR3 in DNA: TGTGCCATCAGTGAGAGTGGGGGATCTGGGGCCAACGTCCTGACTTTC. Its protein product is CAISESGGSGANVLTF.

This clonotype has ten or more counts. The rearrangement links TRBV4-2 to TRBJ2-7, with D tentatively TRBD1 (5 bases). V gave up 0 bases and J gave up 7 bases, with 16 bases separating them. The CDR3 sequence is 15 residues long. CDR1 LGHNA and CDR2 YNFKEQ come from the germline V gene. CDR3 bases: TGTGCCAGCAGCCAAGATCAGGGTCTGCCATCGGAGCAGTACTTC. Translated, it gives CASSQDQGLPSEQYF.

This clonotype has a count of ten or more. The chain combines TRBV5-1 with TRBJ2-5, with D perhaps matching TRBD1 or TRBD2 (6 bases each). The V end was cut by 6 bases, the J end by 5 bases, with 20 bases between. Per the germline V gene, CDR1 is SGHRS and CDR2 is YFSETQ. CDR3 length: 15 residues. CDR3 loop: CASTQQGLAGETQYF. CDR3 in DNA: TGCGCCAGCACCCAACAGGGTTTGGCGGGGGAGACCCAGTACTTC.

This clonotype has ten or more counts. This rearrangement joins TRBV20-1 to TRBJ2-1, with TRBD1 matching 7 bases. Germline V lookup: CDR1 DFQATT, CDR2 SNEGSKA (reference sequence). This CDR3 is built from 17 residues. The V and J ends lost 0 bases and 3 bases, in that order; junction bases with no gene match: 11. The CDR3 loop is CSARDQRTGNLYNEQFF. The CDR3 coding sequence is TGCAGTGCTAGAGATCAGAGGACAGGAAATCTCTACAATGAGCAGTTCTTC.

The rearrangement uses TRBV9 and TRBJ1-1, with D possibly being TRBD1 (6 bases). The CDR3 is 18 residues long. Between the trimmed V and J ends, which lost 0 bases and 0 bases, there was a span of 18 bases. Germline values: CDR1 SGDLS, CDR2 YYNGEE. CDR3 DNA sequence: TGTGCCAGCAGCGTAGTGGCAGGGGTAGGAGGAATGAACACTGAAGCTTTCTTT. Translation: CASSVVAGVGGMNTEAFF.

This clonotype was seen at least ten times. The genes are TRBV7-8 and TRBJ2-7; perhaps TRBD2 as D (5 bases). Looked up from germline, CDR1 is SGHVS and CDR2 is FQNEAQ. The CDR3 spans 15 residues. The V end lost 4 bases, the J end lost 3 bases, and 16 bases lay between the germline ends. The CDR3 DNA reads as TGTGCCAGCAGCTGGAATGCGGCGGGCCACTACGAGCAGTACTTC. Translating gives CASSWNAAGHYEQYF.